One sample yielded the 9 T cell receptor beta chains listed below, sequenced in a study of identical twins. One entry per CDR3 protein results from TCRdb running MiXCR on the 5' RACE reads. The sample has roughly 540,000 distinct CDR3 sequences; roughly a fifth are singletons. The sample also formed part of further work on T cells expressing NK-cell markers.

The sample taken for sequencing was CD4+ T cells sorted from blood. Source of these receptors: a young woman in good health.

The chain recombines TRBV12-3 or TRBV12-4 with TRBJ2-7, with a possible D match to TRBD1 (6 bases). The CDR3 length is 16 residues. Trimming shortened V by 5 bases and J by 4 bases, and 21 bases separated the two germline ends. The CDR3 loop is CASSLLTGSAPYEQYF. Written as DNA, the CDR3 is TGTGCCAGCAGTCTACTTACAGGGTCTGCTCCGTACGAGCAGTACTTC.

This clonotype turned up a few times. The chain recombines TRBV7-9 with TRBJ2-2; no definite D call. The CDR3 loop spans 15 amino acids. Per the germline V gene, CDR1 is SEHNR and CDR2 is FQNEAQ (reference sequence). V gave up 4 bases and J gave up 6 bases, with 15 bases separating them. The CDR3 region is CASSYSGLSSGELFF. The CDR3 region has the DNA TGTGCCAGCAGCTATTCCGGGCTGAGTTCCGGGGAGCTGTTTTTT. Variable domain in full (rest from reference TRBV7-9 and TRBJ2-2): DTGVSQNPRHKITKRGQNVTFRCDPISEHNRLYWYRQTLGQGPEFLTYFQNEAQLEKSRLLSDRFSAERPKGSFSTLEIQRTEQGDSAMYLCASSYSGLSSGELFFGEGSRLTVL.

Many counts were recorded for this clonotype. The chain couples TRBV20-1 to TRBJ2-7; D is unclear. The CDR3 is made up of 12 amino acids. Germline V lookup: CDR1 DFQATT, CDR2 SNEGSKA (reference sequence). V was shortened by 3 bases and J by 9 bases, with 15 bases between the two germline ends. CDR3 sequence reads: CSASVTGAAQYF. The CDR3, as DNA: TGCAGTGCTAGTGTAACGGGCGCCGCGCAGTACTTC.

This clonotype turned up a few times. The CDR3 DNA reads TGTGCCATCAGCCGGGCCGCCGGGGCAGATACGCAGTATTTT. Amino acids: CAISRAAGADTQYF. V is TRBV10-3 and J is TRBJ2-3, with D tentatively TRBD2 (5 bases). Germline CDR1 reads ENHRY; CDR2 reads SYGVKD. This CDR3 comprises 14 residues. Trimming stripped 6 bases from V and 4 bases from J, with 14 bases between.

The genes are TRBV7-9 and TRBJ1-5, with 7 bases fitting TRBD1. CDR3 length equals 16 residues. J gave up 0 bases and V 5 bases, and 7 bases lay outside the gene matches. Germline V lookup: CDR1 SEHNR, CDR2 FQNEAQ (reference sequence). CDR3 amino acids: CASSRGTDSSNQPQHF. CDR3 nucleotides: TGTGCCAGCAGCCGTGGGACAGATTCTAGCAATCAGCCCCAGCATTTT.

In the case of this clonotype: One end of the junction fails to match germline, which may point to a read error. The chain is built from TRBV20-1 and TRBJ2-5; TRBD2 aligns across 10 bases. Per the germline V gene, CDR1 is DFQATT and CDR2 is SNEGSKA (reference sequence). The CDR3 runs 17 residues. CDR3 coding DNA: TGCTGTGCTAGAGACCCCGGGAGCGGGGGGGCTTTACGGACCCAGTACTTC. It specifies CCARDPGSGGALRTQYF.

This clonotype was seen only a few times. The chain employs TRBV6-2 or TRBV6-3 and TRBJ2-5, with D possibly being TRBD1 or TRBD2 (5 bases each). Trimming left V 7 bases short and J 5 bases short, with 26 bases between. CDR3 size: 17 residues. Germline CDR1 MNHEY, CDR2 SVGEGT. The CDR3 reads CASTSLTLDPWDETQYF. In DNA form, the CDR3 reads TGTGCCAGCACCTCCTTGACACTCGATCCGTGGGACGAGACCCAGTACTTC.

This clonotype was picked up a small number of times. This chain uses TRBV5-1 with TRBJ2-1; the match to TRBD2 covers 10 bases. With V trimmed by 4 bases and J by 6 bases, 7 bases remained unmatched. The V gene's germline CDR1 is SGHRS and CDR2 YFSETQ. CDR3 length: 15 amino acids. The CDR3 reads CASSPGTSDLNEQFF. The CDR3 DNA follows: TGCGCCAGCAGCCCCGGGACTAGCGATCTCAATGAGCAGTTCTTC.

The gene calls are TRBV20-1 and TRBJ1-6; 8 bases are shared with TRBD1. Germline V gene data show CDR1 as DFQATT and CDR2 as SNEGSKA (reference sequence). The V segment lost 5 bases and the J segment 4 bases; nucleotides outside the gene matches: 4. The CDR3 totals 14 residues. CDR3 amino acids: CSAQQGEYNSPLHF. The CDR3 DNA reads TGCAGTGCTCAACAGGGGGAATATAATTCACCCCTCCACTTT.